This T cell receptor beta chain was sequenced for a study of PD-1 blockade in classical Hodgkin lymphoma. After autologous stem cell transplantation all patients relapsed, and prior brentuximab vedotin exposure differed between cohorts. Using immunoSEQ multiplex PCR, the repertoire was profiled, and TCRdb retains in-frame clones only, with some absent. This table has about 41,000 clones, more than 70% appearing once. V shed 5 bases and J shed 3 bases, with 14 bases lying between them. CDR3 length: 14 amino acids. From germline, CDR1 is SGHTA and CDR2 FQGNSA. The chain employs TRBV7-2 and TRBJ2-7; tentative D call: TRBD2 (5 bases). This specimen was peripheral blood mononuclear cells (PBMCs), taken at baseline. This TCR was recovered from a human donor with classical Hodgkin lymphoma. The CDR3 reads CASSPSPGNYEQYF. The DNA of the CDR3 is TGTGCCAGCAGCCCCTCCCCCGGGAACTACGAGCAGTACTTC. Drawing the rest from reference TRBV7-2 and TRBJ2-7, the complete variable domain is GAGVSQSPSNKVTEKGKDVELRCDPISGHTALYWYRQSLGQGLEFLIYFQGNSAPDKSGLPSDRFSAERTGGSVSTLTIQRTQQEDSAVYLCASSPSPGNYEQYFGPGTRLTVT.